One and the same sample provided the 10 T cell receptor beta chains below, sequenced in a study of PD-1 blockade in classical Hodgkin lymphoma. Documented time point: cycle 4 day 1 (C4D1), after about 6 weeks of nivolumab. Each patient experienced a relapse that followed autologous stem cell transplantation, and brentuximab vedotin exposure varied. Data came from immunoSEQ multiplex PCR; TCRdb stores just in-frame clones and leaves some out. The sample carries roughly 50,000 clones, 86% recorded once. The material was peripheral blood mononuclear cells (PBMCs), obtained before the fourth cycle of nivolumab. The receptor source for this set is a human donor with classical Hodgkin lymphoma.

By share of the sample, this clone is medium-sized. V and J are TRBV6-1 and TRBJ2-7; possible D gene TRBD1, 5 bases. This CDR3 has 13 amino acids. V shed 5 bases and J shed 2 bases, with 10 bases lying between them. CDR1 is MNHNS, CDR2 SASEGT, per germline. CDR3 in amino acids: CASSTDRAYEQYF. DNA for the CDR3: TGTGCCAGCAGTACTGACAGAGCCTACGAGCAGTACTTC.

This clone was seen only once. The chain joins TRBV4-3 to TRBJ2-5; D ambiguous. In germline, CDR1 is LGHNA, CDR2 YSLEER. V was cut by 0 bases and J by 5 bases, with 16 bases left in between. The CDR3 is 16 amino acids. The CDR3 region has the DNA TGCGCCAGCAGCCAAGAGGTTTCGTGGCGGCTGGAGACCCAGTACTTC. This encodes CASSQEVSWRLETQYF.

The chain uses TRBV6-1 and TRBJ1-2; a weak D match, TRBD1 (6 bases). The V and J ends lost 8 bases and 0 bases respectively, with 13 bases between them. Germline V gives CDR1 MNHNS, CDR2 SASEGT. The CDR3 contains 14 residues. The CDR3 is CASRSQGANYGYTF. The CDR3 nucleotides read TGTGCCAGCCGCTCACAGGGAGCTAACTATGGCTACACCTTC.

This chain joins TRBV9 and TRBJ2-6, with 7 bases matching TRBD1. Germline CDR1 is SGDLS and CDR2 is YYNGEE. The CDR3 contains 16 residues. Trimming took 0 bases from V and 15 from J; bases not matched to a gene: 15. The CDR3 region is CASSVDHNRGRGHLTF. In DNA, the CDR3 is TGTGCCAGCAGCGTAGATCATAACAGGGGAAGGGGGCACCTGACTTTC.

The rearrangement uses TRBV28 and TRBJ2-5; D is possibly TRBD2 (7 bases). Germline CDR1 MDHEN, CDR2 SYDVKM. CDR3 length: 12 amino acids. Trimming cost V 7 bases and J 9 bases, with 15 bases left between them. CDR3 amino acids: CASMEGGAPQYF. CDR3 nucleotides: TGTGCCAGCATGGAGGGGGGGGCGCCCCAGTACTTC.

The rearrangement joins TRBV4-2 to TRBJ2-7; D is possibly TRBD1 (5 bases). Germline V CDR1 and CDR2: LGHNA, YNFKEQ. Trimming removed 0 bases from V and 4 bases from J, with 10 bases in between. The length of the CDR3 is 14 residues. CDR3 amino acids: CASSQEVAGYEQYF. The CDR3 DNA reads as TGTGCCAGCAGCCAAGAGGTGGCAGGGTACGAGCAGTACTTC.

V and J are TRBV27 and TRBJ2-3, with D uncertain. CDR3 length: 15 amino acids. V was clipped by 3 bases and J by 2 bases, with 12 bases between them. Germline V gene data show CDR1 as MNHEY and CDR2 as SMNVEV (reference sequence). CDR3 coding DNA: TGTGCCAGCAGTTTTTCTCCCTCTTTCACAGATACGCAGTATTTT. This sequence encodes CASSFSPSFTDTQYF.

CDR3 in amino acids: CASSGAGTTYNEQFF. For the CDR3, the DNA is TGTGCCAGCAGCGGTGCCGGGACTACCTACAATGAGCAGTTCTTC. The genes are TRBV9 and TRBJ2-1; 7 nucleotides agree with TRBD2. V lost 3 bases to trimming and J lost 2 bases; unmatched junction nucleotides: 5. This CDR3 spans 15 amino acids. Germline CDR1 reads SGDLS; CDR2 reads YYNGEE.

The V gene is TRBV19, the J gene TRBJ2-2; D ambiguous. Germline values: CDR1 LNHDA, CDR2 SQIVND (reference sequence). CDR3 length equals 13 residues. This chain's CDR3 is CAAANANTGELFF. In DNA, the CDR3 is TGTGCGGCAGCTAACGCGAACACCGGGGAGCTGTTTTTT. Supplemented by reference TRBV19 and TRBJ2-2, the full variable domain reads DGGITQSPKYLFRKEGQNVTLSCEQNLNHDAMYWYRQDPGQGLRLIYYSQIVNDFQKGDIAEGYSVSREKKESFPLTVTSAQKNPTAFYLCAAANANTGELFFGEGSRLTVL.

The CDR3 DNA reads as TGTGCCAGCAGTTCCCAGGCGCGGTTGGCCTACAATGAGCAGTTCTTC. It is translated as CASSSQARLAYNEQFF. The V and J genes are TRBV11-2 and TRBJ2-1; D gene uncertain. Trimming pared 6 bases from V and 2 bases from J, leaving 17 bases between. Germline V gene data show CDR1 as SGHAT and CDR2 as FQNNGV. The CDR3 has 16 amino acids.